These 25 T cell receptor beta chains originate from one sample sequenced in a study of T cell repertoires in cytomegalovirus infection. Their antigens are not known. TCRdb re-called the reads with MiXCR, one entry per CDR3 protein. The data show about 900,000 distinct CDR3 sequences, less than 35% seen once. The sequences come from cultured CD8+ T cells from PBMCs, collected from culture after CMV antigen stimulation. The source of these receptors is a human donor in good health (CMV status not recorded). Some clones in this sample may be carry-over from other donors' samples.

The gene calls are TRBV2 and TRBJ1-1, with D possibly matching TRBD1 (5 bases). The germline V and J ends were trimmed by 10 bases and 5 bases, with 17 bases remaining between them. The CDR3 has 13 amino acids. The germline CDR1 and CDR2 sequences are SNHLY and FYNNEI. CDR3 region: CANKAGWGTEAFF. The CDR3 DNA follows: TGTGCCAACAAGGCGGGTTGGGGGACTGAAGCTTTCTTT.

This clonotype came up many times. J is TRBJ2-1 and V is TRBV12-3 or TRBV12-4; 7 nucleotides match TRBD2. The CDR3 consists of 16 residues. With V trimmed by 7 bases and J by 0 bases, 9 bases remained unmatched. CDR3 nucleotides: TGTGCCAGCACTTCGACTAGCAAGAGCTCCTACAATGAGCAGTTCTTC. Translation: CASTSTSKSSYNEQFF.

This clonotype has ten or more counts. V and J are TRBV7-6 and TRBJ2-1; 9 positions match TRBD2. The CDR3 is made up of 16 amino acids. Germline assignment: CDR1 SGHVS and CDR2 FNYEAQ. The V gene end was trimmed by 3 bases and the J gene end by 7 bases; junction bases not matched to a gene: 10. CDR3 sequence: CASSLTQRGAWNEQFF. Written as DNA, the CDR3 is TGTGCCAGCAGCTTGACACAGCGGGGGGCCTGGAATGAGCAGTTCTTC.

This clonotype was seen repeatedly, ten times or more. The CDR3 protein is CASSAVRGVVSSPLHF. In nucleotides, the CDR3 is TGCGCCAGCAGTGCCGTTAGGGGTGTAGTCAGTTCACCCCTCCACTTT. The chain couples TRBV10-2 to TRBJ1-6; D is possibly TRBD1 (5 bases). The germline gives CDR1 WSHSY, CDR2 SAAADI. The ends were cut back, 4 bases at V and 9 bases at J, with 19 bases in the middle. The CDR3 loop spans 16 amino acids.

This clonotype was found a few times. The chain links TRBV6-1 to TRBJ1-5, with no clear D. The CDR3 length is 13 residues. Per the germline V gene, CDR1 is MNHNS and CDR2 is SASEGT. The ends were cut back, 2 bases at V and 1 base at J, with 3 bases in the middle. CDR3 bases: TGTGCCAGCAGTGAAAGCAGCAATCAGCCCCAGCATTTT. This codes for CASSESSNQPQHF.

V usage is TRBV6-2 or TRBV6-3 and J usage is TRBJ2-1; 7 nucleotides align to TRBD1. The CDR3 loop spans 16 amino acids. After removal of 6 bases from V and 5 bases from J, the junction contained 13 bases not matched to a gene. Germline loops: CDR1 MNHEY, CDR2 SVGEGT. The CDR3 loop reads CASRRQFRDRNNEQFF. DNA of the CDR3: TGTGCCAGCAGGCGCCAATTTAGGGACAGAAACAATGAGCAGTTCTTC.

The sample holds one count of this clonotype. The gene calls are TRBV4-1 and TRBJ2-1, with D uncertain. V gave up 0 bases and J gave up 2 bases, with 8 bases separating them. Per germline, CDR1 MGHRA and CDR2 YSYEKL. This CDR3 contains 15 residues. CDR3 loop: CASSQDPVAYNEQFF. DNA for the CDR3: TGCGCCAGCAGCCAAGATCCAGTGGCCTACAATGAGCAGTTCTTC.

The chain links TRBV29-1 to TRBJ1-2; TRBD1 matches 10 bases. Germline assignment: CDR1 SQVTM and CDR2 ANQGSEA. V lost 5 bases to trimming and J lost 8 bases; unmatched junction nucleotides: 8. The CDR3 runs 13 residues. DNA for the CDR3: TGCAGCGTTCGGGACAGGGGAGGGTTCGGCTACACCTTC. It translates to CSVRDRGGFGYTF.

To note about this clonotype: The junction and the germline gene differ at one end; a read error may be behind it. The rearrangement uses TRBV3-1 and TRBJ1-1, with D perhaps matching TRBD1 (5 bases). Germline V lookup: CDR1 LGHDT, CDR2 YNNKEL (reference sequence). The CDR3 has 13 amino acids. In nucleotides, the CDR3 is TGTGCCAGCAACCAAATCCGGGACGGAGAAGCTTTCTTT. This translates into CASNQIRDGEAFF.

The V gene is TRBV11-2, the J gene TRBJ2-5; unclear D gene. The CDR3 totals 14 residues. Germline lookup yields CDR1 SGHAT and CDR2 FQNNGV. V was shortened by 1 base and J by 4 bases, with 10 bases between the two germline ends. The CDR3, as DNA: TGTGCCAGCAGCTTAGGACGTTTCTCAGAGACCCAGTACTTC. This codes for CASSLGRFSETQYF.

This clonotype was detected a few times. The J gene is TRBJ2-2, the V gene TRBV5-6; the match to TRBD1 covers 8 bases. CDR1 SGHDT and CDR2 YYEEEE come from the germline V gene. The CDR3 runs 18 residues. V shed 0 bases, J shed 3 bases, and the junction held 10 bases outside the gene matches. In nucleotides, the CDR3 is TGTGCCAGCAGCTTGGGTTTTTGGGCAGGGGGCCACACCGGGGAGCTGTTTTTT. This codes for CASSLGFWAGGHTGELFF.

The chain joins TRBV6-6 to TRBJ2-7; 7 bases are a match to TRBD1. The CDR3 is 13 residues long. Germline lookup yields CDR1 MNHNY and CDR2 SVGAGI (reference sequence). The CDR3 sequence: CANSEGTAYEQYV. The CDR3 nucleotides read TGTGCCAACAGTGAGGGGACAGCTTACGAGCAGTACGTC.

The genes are TRBV9 and TRBJ2-1, with D perhaps matching TRBD2 (5 bases). Per germline, CDR1 SGDLS and CDR2 YYNGEE. V was clipped by 3 bases and J by 5 bases, with 15 bases between them. The CDR3 has 15 residues. The CDR3 nucleotides read TGTGCCAGCAGCGCCCAGGCGGGTATCAACAATGAGCAGTTCTTC. Its translation is CASSAQAGINNEQFF. Supplemented by reference TRBV9 and TRBJ2-1, the full variable domain reads DSGVTQTPKHLITATGQRVTLRCSPRSGDLSVYWYQQSLDQGLQFLIQYYNGEERAKGNILERFSAQQFPDLHSELNLSSLELGDSALYFCASSAQAGINNEQFFGPGTRLTVL.

The DNA of the CDR3 is TGCGCCAGCAGCCAAGAGCCACCGGGACTCTACGAGCAGTACTTC. It is translated as CASSQEPPGLYEQYF. The genes are TRBV4-1 and TRBJ2-7; a possible D gene is TRBD2 (6 bases). Trimming removed 0 bases at V and 3 bases at J, with 12 bases between. The CDR3 consists of 15 residues. Germline CDR1 reads MGHRA; CDR2 reads YSYEKL.

The chain carries TRBV12-3 or TRBV12-4 and TRBJ1-3; D is perhaps TRBD1 (6 bases). V lost 6 bases to trimming and J lost 1 base, with 19 bases between them. CDR3 size: 17 residues. Here the CDR3 reads CASSNPVGGWSGNTIYF. CDR3 DNA: TGTGCCAGCAGCAATCCGGTGGGGGGCTGGTCTGGAAACACCATATATTTT.

The chain combines TRBV4-1 with TRBJ2-1, with D maybe TRBD2 (6 bases). The length of the CDR3 is 15 residues. In germline, CDR1 is MGHRA, CDR2 YSYEKL. The V end lost 6 bases, the J end lost 7 bases, and 19 bases lay between the germline ends. In DNA form, the CDR3 reads TGCGCCAGCAGTCTAACTAGCATTGCTGGGAATGAGCAGTTCTTC. It specifies CASSLTSIAGNEQFF.

V gene TRBV12-3 or TRBV12-4 combines with J gene TRBJ2-1; 7 nucleotides align to TRBD2. The CDR3 is 18 residues long. V dropped 0 bases and J dropped 4; count of bases not matched to a gene: 12. The DNA of the CDR3 is TGTGCCAGCAGTTTAGCCCCCCCAGTGGCGGGGGTTTACAATGAGCAGTTCTTC. The encoded protein is CASSLAPPVAGVYNEQFF.

The rearrangement links TRBV6-2 or TRBV6-3 to TRBJ2-1; 10 nucleotides match TRBD1. Germline V gene lookup returns CDR1 MNHEY and CDR2 SVGEGT. The CDR3 is made up of 15 amino acids. The junction had 5 bases not matched to a gene; V was cut back by 2 bases and J by 7 bases. CDR3 in DNA: TGTGCCAGCAGTTACCTTCGGGACAGGGGAAATGAGCAGTTCTTC. Its translation is CASSYLRDRGNEQFF.

This chain uses TRBV6-1 with TRBJ2-7, with D hard to call. The germline V gene encodes CDR1 MNHNS and CDR2 SASEGT. CDR3 length equals 13 residues. The V end was cut by 1 base, the J end by 2 bases, with 6 bases between. Written as DNA, the CDR3 is TGTGCCAGCAGTGAAGTCTGGGCCTACGAGCAGTACGTC. Translating it yields CASSEVWAYEQYV.

The V and J genes are TRBV19 and TRBJ1-2, with TRBD1 identical over 7 bases. Germline-derived CDR1 and CDR2 are LNHDA and SQIVND (reference sequence). CDR3 size: 14 residues. In DNA, the CDR3 is TGTGCTAGTGCGCCCCCGGACAGGAGATATGGCTACACCTTC. Its translation: CASAPPDRRYGYTF.

This clonotype has ten or more counts. This chain uses TRBV7-6 with TRBJ1-1; unclear D gene. V shed 5 bases and J shed 0 bases, with 25 bases lying between them. Germline assignment: CDR1 SGHVS and CDR2 FNYEAQ. This CDR3 has 19 amino acids. CDR3 residues: CASSRLPRVGDFMNTEAFF. The CDR3 DNA sequence: TGTGCCAGCAGCAGACTGCCCCGGGTCGGGGATTTCATGAACACTGAAGCTTTCTTT.

V usage is TRBV4-1 and J usage is TRBJ1-5; unclear D gene. Trimming removed 0 bases from V and 0 bases from J, with 6 bases in between. Germline V gene data show CDR1 as MGHRA and CDR2 as YSYEKL. This CDR3 has 15 amino acids. The CDR3, as DNA: TGCGCCAGCAGCCAAGAACTACATAGCAATCAGCCCCAGCATTTT. Protein product: CASSQELHSNQPQHF.

V is TRBV10-3 and J is TRBJ1-1; no firm D call. The CDR3 is 14 amino acids. Deletions cut 0 bases from V and 1 base from J, with 6 bases between. Germline loops: CDR1 ENHRY, CDR2 SYGVKD. CDR3 sequence (DNA): TGTGCCATCAGTGAGTCGCTGGAGAACACTGAAGCTTTCTTT. Translating it yields CAISESLENTEAFF.

This clonotype was observed a handful of times. V is TRBV7-8 and J is TRBJ2-3, with TRBD2 identical over 14 bases. The J segment lost 1 base and the V segment lost 5 bases, leaving 2 bases of the junction unmatched. The CDR3 has 16 amino acids. CDR1 is SGHVS, CDR2 FQNEAQ, per germline. The CDR3 protein is CASSQTSGGGTDTQYF. The CDR3 DNA reads as TGTGCCAGCAGCCAGACTAGCGGGGGGGGCACAGATACGCAGTATTTT.

The V gene is TRBV4-1, the J gene TRBJ1-5; the D gene is possibly TRBD1 (5 bases). The V and J ends lost 8 bases and 1 base respectively, with 15 bases between them. Germline assignment: CDR1 MGHRA and CDR2 YSYEKL. The CDR3 is made up of 15 amino acids. This CDR3 reads CASEGHYRSNQPQHF. CDR3 sequence (DNA): TGCGCCAGCGAGGGCCATTACAGGAGCAATCAGCCCCAGCATTTT.